This TCR beta chain stems from a study of T cell responses to AZD1222 COVID-19 vaccine. The CDR3 has 13 amino acids. The ends were cut back, 2 bases at V and 1 base at J, with 8 bases in the middle. Germline V gene lookup returns CDR1 GTSNPN and CDR2 SVGIG (reference sequence). Method: immunoSEQ multiplex PCR; TCRdb's copy keeps in-frame clones and lacks some. The repertoire includes around 180,000 clones, about nine tenths of them detected once, and roughly 6% sits in the top ten. The starting material was peripheral blood, obtained on day 0 of AZD1222 vaccination. The sequence was collected from an adult in good health. The gene calls are TRBV30 and TRBJ1-1; D unclear. The CDR3 loop is CAWSHLRNTEAFF. The CDR3 DNA reads as TGTGCCTGGAGTCACCTACGGAACACTGAAGCTTTCTTT. The whole variable domain, filled in from reference TRBV30 and TRBJ1-1, reads SQTIHQWPATLVQPVGSPLSLECTVEGTSNPNLYWYRQAAGRGLQLLFYSVGIGQISSEVPQNLSASRPQDRQFILSSKKLLLSDSGFYLCAWSHLRNTEAFFGQGTRLTVV.